These 18 T cell receptor beta chains originate from one sample sequenced in a study of T cell responses to AZD1222 COVID-19 vaccine. Some clones are missing from TCRdb's copy, which holds only in-frame ones; the method was immunoSEQ multiplex PCR. This table holds 99,000 or so clones, approximately 90% found once. The sequencing here drew on peripheral blood, taken on day 0 of AZD1222 vaccination. These receptors all stem from an adult in good health.

J is TRBJ2-1 and V is TRBV7-2; 11 bases align to TRBD2. Germline V lookup: CDR1 SGHTA, CDR2 FQGNSA. The CDR3 runs to 16 residues. The V and J ends lost 3 bases and 7 bases, in that order; junction bases with no gene match: 8. DNA of the CDR3: TGTGCCAGCAGCTTCCGGCTAGCGGGAGGTAAGAATGAGCAGTTCTTC. Encoded protein: CASSFRLAGGKNEQFF. Based on the CDR3 plus reference TRBV7-2 and TRBJ2-1, the full variable domain is GAGVSQSPSNKVTEKGKDVELRCDPISGHTALYWYRQSLGQGLEFLIYFQGNSAPDKSGLPSDRFSAERTGGSVSTLTIQRTQQEDSAVYLCASSFRLAGGKNEQFFGPGTRLTVL.

This clone was observed once. The V gene is TRBV7-9, the J gene TRBJ1-6; D might be TRBD1 (5 bases). V shed 5 bases and J shed 7 bases, with 15 bases lying between them. Germline CDR1 reads SEHNR; CDR2 reads FQNEAQ (reference sequence). The length of the CDR3 is 15 residues. The chain's CDR3 is CASSGGDPRNSPLHF. DNA for the CDR3: TGTGCCAGCAGCGGGGGGGACCCAAGAAATTCACCCCTCCACTTT.

This clone was seen a handful of times. The chain links TRBV4-3 to TRBJ2-5; unclear D gene. CDR1 and CDR2 from the germline V gene are LGHNA and YSLEER. V was trimmed by 4 bases and J by 2 bases, leaving 11 bases between them. The CDR3 has 14 residues. The CDR3 region is CASSPGVGQETQYF. The CDR3 DNA is TGCGCCAGCAGCCCCGGAGTAGGGCAAGAGACCCAGTACTTC.

This chain joins TRBV6-1 and TRBJ2-5; unclear D gene. Germline lookup yields CDR1 MNHNS and CDR2 SASEGT. V dropped 3 bases and J dropped 0 bases, with 8 bases sitting between them. There are 14 residues in the CDR3. CDR3 amino acids: CASSDGPNQETQYF. In nucleotides, the CDR3 is TGTGCCAGCAGTGACGGCCCAAACCAAGAGACCCAGTACTTC.

The chain couples TRBV28 to TRBJ1-6; possibly TRBD1 for D (5 bases). Per the germline V gene, CDR1 is MDHEN and CDR2 is SYDVKM. The CDR3 runs to 14 residues. V lost 8 bases and J 5 bases, leaving 13 bases between the germline ends. CDR3 in amino acids: CASARDPNNSPLHF. The CDR3 DNA reads TGTGCCAGCGCCCGGGACCCGAATAATTCACCCCTCCACTTT.

The V call is TRBV5-1, the J call TRBJ2-5; D is possibly TRBD2 (7 bases). Germline-derived CDR1 and CDR2 are SGHRS and YFSETQ. The CDR3 length is 16 residues. Trimming removed 4 bases at V and 2 bases at J, with 18 bases between. In DNA, the CDR3 is TGCGCCAGCAGCCCAGGAGGGGGGGGCGGGCAAGAGACCCAGTACTTC. Its protein product is CASSPGGGGGQETQYF. The full variable domain, rest sourced from reference TRBV5-1 and TRBJ2-5, is KAGVTQTPRYLIKTRGQQVTLSCSPISGHRSVSWYQQTPGQGLQFLFEYFSETQRNKGNFPGRFSGRQFSNSRSEMNVSTLELGDSALYLCASSPGGGGGQETQYFGPGTRLLVL.

This clone showed up just once. This chain links TRBV27 with TRBJ1-6; D is perhaps TRBD1 (5 bases). The V gene lost 4 bases and the J gene lost 8 bases, with 18 bases spanning the gap. CDR1 is MNHEY, CDR2 SMNVEV, per germline (reference sequence). The CDR3 runs to 16 residues. As DNA, the CDR3 is TGTGCCAGCAGTTCATCCTTAGGGACGGGGTATTCACCCCTCCACTTT. Translation: CASSSSLGTGYSPLHF.

The chain recombines TRBV4-2 with TRBJ1-2; weak D call: TRBD1 (5 bases). The V gene's germline CDR1 is LGHNA and CDR2 YNFKEQ. V dropped 0 bases and J dropped 5 bases, with 13 bases sitting between them. The CDR3 has 15 amino acids. CDR3 sequence reads: CASSQDLGAGYGYTF. The CDR3 nucleotides read TGTGCCAGCAGCCAAGATTTAGGGGCGGGGTATGGCTACACCTTC.

The rearrangement links TRBV6-5 to TRBJ1-2; TRBD1 is a possible D gene (5 bases). The CDR3 spans 15 residues. Germline V gene sequence: CDR1 MNHEY, CDR2 SVGAGI. The CDR3 region has the DNA TGTGCAGCAGCCTTATCCGGACAAGACAACTATGGCTACACCTTC. It codes for CAAALSGQDNYGYTF.

The chain is built from TRBV2 and TRBJ2-3; 7 positions agree with TRBD2. Germline V gene data show CDR1 as SNHLY and CDR2 as FYNNEI. With V trimmed by 4 bases and J by 4 bases, 8 bases remained unmatched. The length of the CDR3 is 15 residues. CDR3 protein: CASSVSGGVSDTQYF. The CDR3 nucleotides are TGTGCCAGCAGTGTGTCGGGAGGAGTATCAGATACGCAGTATTTT.

This chain joins TRBV7-8 and TRBJ2-5; D not resolved. The CDR3 covers 15 residues. Trimming removed 4 bases from V and 3 bases from J, with 15 bases in between. CDR1 and CDR2 (germline): SGHVS, FQNEAQ. CDR3 in DNA: TGTGCCAGCAGCTCGCTCCGGCGTTCGAAAGAGACCCAGTACTTC. It translates to CASSSLRRSKETQYF.

The chain has TRBV4-3 and TRBJ1-1, with D unclear. The CDR3 has 13 residues. V was clipped by 4 bases and J by 0 bases, with 6 bases between them. Germline CDR1 and CDR2: LGHNA and YSLEER. The CDR3 loop reads CASSLRMNTEAFF. The CDR3 DNA sequence: TGCGCCAGCAGCCTCAGAATGAACACTGAAGCTTTCTTT.

The chain combines TRBV3-1 (or the pseudogene TRBV3-2) with TRBJ2-1; TRBD1 matches 7 bases. Unmatched junction bases numbered 5, after V lost 3 bases and J lost 9 bases. Germline V lookup: CDR1 LGHDT, CDR2 YNNKEL (reference sequence). The CDR3 sequence is 13 residues long. The CDR3: CASSQYRGSEQFF. CDR3 DNA sequence: TGTGCCAGCAGCCAGTACAGGGGAAGTGAGCAGTTCTTC.

This sequence joins TRBV27 and TRBJ1-1; 7 bases agree with TRBD1. The J segment lost 7 bases and the V segment lost 9 bases, leaving 8 bases of the junction unmatched. The germline gives CDR1 MNHEY, CDR2 SMNVEV (reference sequence). The CDR3 covers 12 residues. CDR3 in DNA: TGTGCCAGTTTGAGACAGGGCGGTGAAGCTTTCTTT. Amino acids: CASLRQGGEAFF.

This clone was recorded once. The chain uses TRBV28 and TRBJ2-7; 10 bases fit TRBD2. CDR1 MDHEN and CDR2 SYDVKM come from the germline V gene. J lost 1 base, V lost 6 bases, and 9 bases had no gene match. The CDR3 runs 16 residues. For the CDR3, the DNA is TGTGCCAGCAGGACGACTAGCGGGCCTCCTTCCTACGAGCAGTACTTC. Its protein product is CASRTTSGPPSYEQYF.

The chain recombines TRBV19 with TRBJ2-5; 8 nucleotides align to TRBD1. The germline V gene encodes CDR1 LNHDA and CDR2 SQIVND (reference sequence). The V segment lost 3 bases and the J segment 2 bases; nucleotides outside the gene matches: 11. The CDR3 runs to 17 residues. The CDR3 nucleotides read TGTGCCAGTAGTATTGGTAGGACAGGGAGGCCTCAAGAGACCCAGTACTTC. Protein product: CASSIGRTGRPQETQYF.

The chain is built from TRBV25-1 and TRBJ2-1; 8 positions agree with TRBD2. The germline CDR1 and CDR2 sequences are MGHDK and SYGVNS. The CDR3 length is 13 residues. V dropped 1 base and J dropped 7; count of bases not matched to a gene: 0. The CDR3 region is CASSESGGNEQFF. The CDR3 coding sequence is TGTGCCAGCAGTGAATCGGGGGGGAATGAGCAGTTCTTC. Together with reference TRBV25-1 and TRBJ2-1, the CDR3 gives the full variable domain: EADIYQTPRYLVIGTGKKITLECSQTMGHDKMYWYQQDPGMELHLIHYSYGVNSTEKGDLSSESTVSRIRTEHFPLTLESARPSHTSQYLCASSESGGNEQFFGPGTRLTVL.

This rearrangement joins TRBV7-9 to TRBJ2-3, with D possibly being TRBD1 or TRBD2 (5 bases each). Trimming pared 2 bases from V and 0 bases from J, leaving 15 bases between. The CDR3 is 17 residues long. CDR1 and CDR2 from the germline V gene are SEHNR and FQNEAQ (reference sequence). CDR3 sequence: CASSLFRGRSSTDTQYF. Here the CDR3 DNA reads TGTGCCAGCAGCTTATTCCGGGGCAGGTCTAGCACAGATACGCAGTATTTT.